What follows are 19 T cell receptor beta chains derived from one specimen sequenced in a study of blood T cell repertoires in COVID-19. TCRdb's table, derived via immunoSEQ multiplex PCR, lists solely in-frame clones and lacks some. Altogether fewer than 35,000 clones are present, approximately 91% being singletons, with the ten largest covering over 4.5%. The sample taken for sequencing was peripheral blood. Receptors originate from a man aged 65 to 85 with active COVID-19.

The V call is TRBV5-1, the J call TRBJ1-3; D remains unclear. The CDR3 extends over 17 amino acids. Germline loops: CDR1 SGHRS, CDR2 YFSETQ. Deletions cut 9 bases from V and 0 bases from J, with 22 bases between. This chain's CDR3 is CATPLAAADGSGNTIYF. As DNA, the CDR3 is TGCGCCACCCCACTGGCCGCGGCCGACGGCTCTGGAAACACCATATATTTT. The whole variable domain, remainder taken from reference TRBV5-1 and TRBJ1-3, is KAGVTQTPRYLIKTRGQQVTLSCSPISGHRSVSWYQQTPGQGLQFLFEYFSETQRNKGNFPGRFSGRQFSNSRSEMNVSTLELGDSALYLCATPLAAADGSGNTIYFGEGSWLTVV.

This clone was recorded once. This chain links TRBV12-3 or TRBV12-4 with TRBJ2-3; 8 positions match TRBD1. The CDR3 totals 13 residues. Trimming at V came to 8 bases and at J to 6 bases, leaving 7 bases not matched to a gene. The CDR3 DNA follows: TGTGCCAGCGGAAACAGGGGGGCGGATACGCAGTATTTT. Its translation: CASGNRGADTQYF.

The J gene is TRBJ2-1, the V gene TRBV2; D call uncertain. From germline, CDR1 is SNHLY and CDR2 FYNNEI. The CDR3 is made up of 13 amino acids. Trimming left V 6 bases short and J 9 bases short, with 15 bases between. The CDR3 sequence: CASRTTTPGEQFF. The CDR3, as DNA: TGTGCCAGCAGAACAACCACCCCAGGTGAGCAGTTCTTC.

The gene calls are TRBV2 and TRBJ1-5; 7 nucleotides line up with TRBD1. The V and J ends lost 8 bases and 2 bases, in that order; junction bases with no gene match: 6. There are 14 residues in the CDR3. CDR1 is SNHLY, CDR2 FYNNEI, per germline. CDR3 nucleotides: TGTGCCAGCCAACCGGGACAGCGCAATCAGCCCCAGCATTTT. Its translation: CASQPGQRNQPQHF.

J is TRBJ1-5 and V is TRBV30; D possibly corresponds to TRBD1 (6 bases). This CDR3 comprises 13 residues. Germline-derived CDR1 and CDR2 are GTSNPN and SVGIG (reference sequence). V dropped 0 bases and J dropped 7 bases, with 10 bases sitting between them. CDR3 DNA sequence: TGTGCCTGGAGTGTAACAGGGAGACAGCCCCAGCATTTT. Protein: CAWSVTGRQPQHF.

The chain couples TRBV5-4 to TRBJ2-7; TRBD2 is a possible D gene (6 bases). Between the trimmed V and J ends, which lost 0 bases and 5 bases, there was a span of 9 bases. Germline V gives CDR1 SGHNT, CDR2 YYREEE (reference sequence). The CDR3 totals 13 residues. Written as DNA, the CDR3 is TGTGCCAGCAGCTTGGGCGGGGAAGACGAGCAGTACTTC. Residues: CASSLGGEDEQYF.

The chain is built from TRBV3-1 (or the pseudogene TRBV3-2) and TRBJ2-3; D might be TRBD2 (5 bases). Per the germline V gene, CDR1 is LGHDT and CDR2 is YNNKEL (reference sequence). This CDR3 has 13 residues. Trimming shortened V by 2 bases and J by 10 bases, and 13 bases separated the two germline ends. CDR3 nucleotides: TGTGCCAGCAGCCAATTGGCTAGCCGGGCGCAGTATTTT. Amino acids: CASSQLASRAQYF.

This rearrangement joins TRBV19 to TRBJ1-5; 7 bases match TRBD1. The ends lost 1 base at V and 6 bases at J; junction bases unmatched: 6. There are 15 residues in the CDR3. Per germline, CDR1 LNHDA and CDR2 SQIVND (reference sequence). CDR3 nucleotides: TGTGCCAGTAGTATAGGGACAGGTGCGTTTCAGCCCCAGCATTTT. Translation gives CASSIGTGAFQPQHF.

The chain joins TRBV9 to TRBJ2-2, with D maybe TRBD1 (6 bases). Germline V gene data show CDR1 as SGDLS and CDR2 as YYNGEE. Trimming shortened V by 4 bases and J by 2 bases, and 18 bases separated the two germline ends. The CDR3 runs to 17 residues. The CDR3 DNA reads TGTGCCAGCAGCACTCCAGGGCAGGGGCCAAACACCGGGGAGCTGTTTTTT. Translation: CASSTPGQGPNTGELFF.

This sequence joins TRBV5-1 and TRBJ2-1, with 11 bases fitting TRBD2. Germline values: CDR1 SGHRS, CDR2 YFSETQ. V trimming: 2 bases; J trimming: 4 bases; junction bases outside the gene matches: 8. The CDR3 totals 17 residues. For the CDR3, the DNA is TGCGCCAGCAGCTTTCCCAATCTAGCGGGGGGATACAATGAGCAGTTCTTC. Amino acids: CASSFPNLAGGYNEQFF. The full variable domain, with the rest looked up from reference TRBV5-1 and TRBJ2-1, is KAGVTQTPRYLIKTRGQQVTLSCSPISGHRSVSWYQQTPGQGLQFLFEYFSETQRNKGNFPGRFSGRQFSNSRSEMNVSTLELGDSALYLCASSFPNLAGGYNEQFFGPGTRLTVL.

The chain uses TRBV2 and TRBJ2-6; D is perhaps TRBD2 (6 bases). Germline CDR1 and CDR2: SNHLY and FYNNEI. V gave up 6 bases and J gave up 0 bases, with 24 bases separating them. The CDR3 is made up of 20 amino acids. The CDR3 spells CASSFPFLGGESSGANVLTF. DNA of the CDR3: TGTGCCAGCAGCTTCCCGTTTCTGGGAGGCGAGAGCTCTGGGGCCAACGTCCTGACTTTC. The variable domain in full, with the rest retrieved from reference TRBV2 and TRBJ2-6, is EPEVTQTPSHQVTQMGQEVILRCVPISNHLYFYWYRQILGQKVEFLVSFYNNEISEKSEIFDDQFSVERPDGSNFTLKIRSTKLEDSAMYFCASSFPFLGGESSGANVLTFGAGSRLTVL.

This clone was detected only a few times. V is TRBV18 and J is TRBJ2-2; possible D gene TRBD2, 6 bases. V dropped 10 bases and J dropped 4 bases, with 16 bases sitting between them. The CDR3 loop spans 14 amino acids. Germline CDR1 KGHSH, CDR2 LQKENI. CDR3 protein: CATQTQGGTGELFF. Here the CDR3 DNA reads TGTGCCACCCAAACCCAGGGAGGCACCGGGGAGCTGTTTTTT.

The chain couples TRBV5-6 to TRBJ1-1; no firm D call. This CDR3 has 13 amino acids. Germline-derived CDR1 and CDR2 are SGHDT and YYEEEE. With 4 bases removed from V and 6 bases from J, the gap between germline ends came to 13 bases. The CDR3 loop reads CASSQRFSPEAFF. The CDR3 DNA sequence: TGTGCCAGCAGCCAGAGGTTCTCCCCTGAAGCTTTCTTT.

This chain joins TRBV11-3 and TRBJ2-3, with TRBD2 matching over 7 bases. The CDR3 has 14 residues. V lost 6 bases to trimming and J lost 0 bases; unmatched junction nucleotides: 3. Germline lookup yields CDR1 SGHNT and CDR2 YENEEA. The CDR3 DNA reads TGTGCCAGCAGTCGGGAGGCTAGCACAGATACGCAGTATTTT. Translated: CASSREASTDTQYF. The whole variable domain, remainder taken from reference TRBV11-3 and TRBJ2-3, is EAGVVQSPRYKIIEKKQPVAFWCNPISGHNTLYWYLQNLGQGPELLIRYENEEAVDDSQLPKDRFSAERLKGVDSTLKIQPAELGDSAVYLCASSREASTDTQYFGPGTRLTVL.

V and J are TRBV15 and TRBJ1-6; TRBD1 matches at 8 bases. The V segment lost 5 bases and the J segment 11 bases; nucleotides outside the gene matches: 11. This CDR3 region has 15 residues. Per the germline V gene, CDR1 is LNHNV and CDR2 is YYDKDF (reference sequence). CDR3 sequence: CATSGQGSSAAPLHF. The CDR3 nucleotides read TGTGCCACCAGCGGACAGGGTTCTTCTGCGGCACCCCTCCACTTT.

This clone has just one count. The J gene is TRBJ2-5, the V gene TRBV7-2, with D possibly matching TRBD1 (5 bases). V was trimmed by 1 base and J by 2 bases, leaving 11 bases between them. In germline, CDR1 is SGHTA, CDR2 FQGNSA. The CDR3 sequence is 15 residues long. CDR3 region: CASSLVPQGQETQYF. Written as DNA, the CDR3 is TGTGCCAGCAGCTTAGTTCCTCAGGGTCAAGAGACCCAGTACTTC.

CDR3 nucleotides: TGTGCCAGCAGCACGGAAATAGCAAATCAGCCCCAGCATTTT. Amino acid sequence: CASSTEIANQPQHF. The rearrangement uses TRBV7-2 and TRBJ1-5; D unresolved. Germline CDR1 SGHTA, CDR2 FQGNSA. V lost 5 bases and J 4 bases, leaving 12 bases between the germline ends. The CDR3 is 14 residues long.

This chain joins TRBV7-7 and TRBJ2-5; maybe TRBD2 (5 bases). Trimming removed 4 bases from V and 2 bases from J, with 8 bases in between. Germline V gives CDR1 SSHAT, CDR2 FNYEAQ (reference sequence). This CDR3 spans 13 amino acids. The CDR3 DNA reads TGTGCCAGCAGCTCGGGATTACAAGAGACCCAGTACTTC. As protein: CASSSGLQETQYF. Together with reference TRBV7-7 and TRBJ2-5, the CDR3 gives the full variable domain: GAGVSQSPRYKVTKRGQDVTLRCDPISSHATLYWYQQALGQGPEFLTYFNYEAQPDKSGLPSDRFSAERPEGSISTLTIQRTEQRDSAMYRCASSSGLQETQYFGPGTRLLVL.

This clone has a single count. This chain joins TRBV7-2 and TRBJ2-7; 9 bases fit TRBD2. Per germline, CDR1 SGHTA and CDR2 FQGNSA. V lost 5 bases and J lost 6; bases outside the gene matches: 5. The CDR3 extends over 13 amino acids. CDR3 coding DNA: TGTGCCAGCAGCCGCGGGAGGGACGGCGAGCAGTACTTC. It translates to CASSRGRDGEQYF.